The next 15 T cell receptor beta chains were all read from a single sample in a study of blood T cell repertoires in COVID-19. The protocol was immunoSEQ multiplex PCR, while the TCRdb copy is restricted to in-frame clones and leaves out a portion. Found here are about 180,000 clones, 86% of them singletons; the top ten hold 8% to 10%. The sample taken for sequencing was peripheral blood. The receptors were sampled from a man aged 50 to 59 with active or convalescent COVID-19.

This clone was counted a single time. V gene TRBV19 combines with J gene TRBJ1-3, with 8 bases aligning to TRBD1. The CDR3 spans 19 residues. The V and J ends lost 0 bases and 0 bases, in that order; junction bases with no gene match: 10. Germline V gives CDR1 LNHDA, CDR2 SQIVND (reference sequence). Written as DNA, the CDR3 is TGTGCCAGTAGTATAGATCTATTGGGACAGGCCATCTCTGGAAACACCATATATTTT. It is translated as CASSIDLLGQAISGNTIYF. Full variable domain (remainder filled in from reference TRBV19 and TRBJ1-3): DGGITQSPKYLFRKEGQNVTLSCEQNLNHDAMYWYRQDPGQGLRLIYYSQIVNDFQKGDIAEGYSVSREKKESFPLTVTSAQKNPTAFYLCASSIDLLGQAISGNTIYFGEGSWLTVV.

V usage is TRBV7-7 and J usage is TRBJ2-1; 11 bases match TRBD2. The CDR3 totals 15 residues. The ends lost 5 bases at V and 5 bases at J; junction bases unmatched: 5. The germline CDR1 and CDR2 sequences are SSHAT and FNYEAQ (reference sequence). CDR3 loop: CASSQLAGAHNEQFF. The CDR3 nucleotides are TGTGCCAGCAGCCAACTAGCGGGAGCCCACAATGAGCAGTTCTTC.

V gene TRBV21-1 combines with J gene TRBJ2-7; the table's D call, TRBD1, was not checked against the DNA. TRBV21-1 is a pseudogene locus. The CDR3 runs to 15 residues. Written as DNA, the CDR3 is TGTGCCAGCAGCAGGGGACAGCTGCCCCCCTACGAGCAGTACTTC. This encodes CASSRGQLPPYEQYF.

The CDR3 loop reads CASSQDGGGAQYF. CDR3 coding DNA: TGCGCCAGCAGCCAAGATGGAGGAGGGGCGCAGTATTTT. V gene TRBV4-3 combines with J gene TRBJ2-3; tentative D call: TRBD2 (6 bases). The germline gives CDR1 LGHNA, CDR2 YSLEER. This CDR3 has 13 residues. Trimming pared 0 bases from V and 10 bases from J, leaving 11 bases between.

The CDR3 DNA follows: TGTGCCAGCAGCCCCTGGGGCCGGGGGCAGGGGGCCACCTATGGCTACACCTTC. Translated, it gives CASSPWGRGQGATYGYTF. The rearrangement uses TRBV3-1 (or the pseudogene TRBV3-2) and TRBJ1-2; 8 positions match TRBD1. The germline V gene encodes CDR1 LGHDT and CDR2 YNNKEL (reference sequence). This CDR3 is built from 18 residues. Trimming removed 4 bases from V and 4 bases from J; junction bases left unmatched: 17.

V and J are TRBV3-1 (or the pseudogene TRBV3-2) and TRBJ1-3, with a weak D call TRBD1 (6 bases). Trimming stripped 1 base from V and 5 bases from J, with 12 bases between. The germline V gene encodes CDR1 LGHDT and CDR2 YNNKEL (reference sequence). CDR3 length: 15 amino acids. Written as DNA, the CDR3 is TGTGCCAGCAGCCAAGTGCTACAGGGCCGAAACACCATATATTTT. Translated: CASSQVLQGRNTIYF.

V is TRBV18 and J is TRBJ1-5; D is perhaps TRBD1 (5 bases). V dropped 6 bases and J dropped 0 bases, with 18 bases sitting between them. The CDR3 totals 17 residues. Germline assignment: CDR1 KGHSH and CDR2 LQKENI. The CDR3 here is CASSPIGGGNSNQPQHF. CDR3 in DNA: TGTGCCAGCTCGCCAATCGGGGGGGGGAATAGCAATCAGCCCCAGCATTTT.

The V gene is TRBV15, the J gene TRBJ2-7; 9 bases map to TRBD1. The CDR3 is 15 residues long. Germline assignment: CDR1 LNHNV and CDR2 YYDKDF (reference sequence). The ends lost 0 bases at V and 3 bases at J; junction bases unmatched: 3. The CDR3 is CATSRDGQGNYEQYF. The CDR3, as DNA: TGTGCCACCAGCAGAGATGGACAGGGGAACTACGAGCAGTACTTC.

The chain uses TRBV5-4 and TRBJ2-3; TRBD2 matches at 10 bases. V shed 6 bases, J shed 4 bases, and the junction held 5 bases outside the gene matches. This CDR3 spans 14 amino acids. From germline, CDR1 is SGHNT and CDR2 YYREEE (reference sequence). The CDR3 reads CASTTAGGADTQYF. Here the CDR3 DNA reads TGTGCCAGCACTACAGCGGGGGGGGCAGATACGCAGTATTTT.

The chain couples TRBV15 to TRBJ2-2, with a possible D match to TRBD2 (6 bases). The CDR3 is made up of 13 amino acids. V lost 3 bases to trimming and J lost 6 bases, with 8 bases between them. Germline values: CDR1 LNHNV, CDR2 YYDKDF (reference sequence). CDR3 DNA sequence: TGTGCCACCAGCAGGCGGAGGGCCGGGGAGCTGTTTTTT. Translation: CATSRRRAGELFF. The full variable domain, with the rest looked up from reference TRBV15 and TRBJ2-2, is DAMVIQNPRYQVTQFGKPVTLSCSQTLNHNVMYWYQQKSSQAPKLLFHYYDKDFNNEADTPDNFQSRRPNTSFCFLDIRSPGLGDTAMYLCATSRRRAGELFFGEGSRLTVL.

The CDR3 DNA reads TGTGCCAGCACCCGGGGATGGGGTCAGCCCCAGCATTTT. Amino acid sequence: CASTRGWGQPQHF. The J gene is TRBJ1-5, the V gene TRBV12-3 or TRBV12-4, with D unresolved. The CDR3 totals 13 residues. V was shortened by 7 bases and J by 6 bases, with 13 bases between the two germline ends.

The rearrangement joins TRBV7-2 to TRBJ1-2; 9 positions match TRBD1. The germline V gene encodes CDR1 SGHTA and CDR2 FQGNSA. This CDR3 comprises 15 residues. The ends lost 5 bases at V and 7 bases at J; junction bases unmatched: 11. CDR3 nucleotide sequence: TGTGCCAGCAGCCCCCCGACAGGGGGGGTGGGTGGCTACACCTTC. Translated, it gives CASSPPTGGVGGYTF.

The chain employs TRBV5-6 and TRBJ1-5; TRBD1 matches at 7 bases. J was trimmed by 4 bases and V by 5 bases; bases with no gene match: 9. The V gene's germline CDR1 is SGHDT and CDR2 YYEEEE. The CDR3 spans 15 residues. The CDR3 DNA reads TGTGCCAGCAGGACACAGGGGAACTCAAATCAGCCCCAGCATTTT. Residues: CASRTQGNSNQPQHF.

Notes on this clone: This sample also contains other DNA sequences that code for the same CDR3. V is TRBV3-1 (or the pseudogene TRBV3-2) and J is TRBJ1-2; D is unresolved. CDR1 LGHDT and CDR2 YNNKEL come from the germline V gene (reference sequence). The V gene lost 1 base and the J gene lost 8 bases, with 8 bases spanning the gap. The CDR3 runs to 12 residues. The chain's CDR3 is CASSQGAVGYTF. The CDR3 DNA reads as TGTGCCAGCAGCCAAGGAGCCGTGGGCTACACCTTC.

The V and J genes are TRBV21-1 and TRBJ2-5; the D call TRBD1 from the table was never checked on the DNA. TRBV21-1 is flagged as a pseudogene. The CDR3 is made up of 15 amino acids. CDR3 in DNA: TGTGCCAGCAGCAAAGCAGTTTCAGGGGTGGAGACCCAGTACTTC. The encoded protein is CASSKAVSGVETQYF.